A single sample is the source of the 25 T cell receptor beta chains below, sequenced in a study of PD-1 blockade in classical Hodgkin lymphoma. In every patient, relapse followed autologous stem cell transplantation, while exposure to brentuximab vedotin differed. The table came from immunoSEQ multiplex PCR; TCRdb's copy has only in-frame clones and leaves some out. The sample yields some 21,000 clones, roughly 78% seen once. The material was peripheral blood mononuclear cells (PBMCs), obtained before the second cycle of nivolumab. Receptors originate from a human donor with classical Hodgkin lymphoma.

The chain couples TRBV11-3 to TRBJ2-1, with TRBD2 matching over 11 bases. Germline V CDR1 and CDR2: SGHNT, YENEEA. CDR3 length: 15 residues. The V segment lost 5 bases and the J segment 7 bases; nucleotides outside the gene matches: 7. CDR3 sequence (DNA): TGTGCCAGCAGCCCAAGACTAGCGGGGATGAATGAGCAGTTCTTC. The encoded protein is CASSPRLAGMNEQFF.

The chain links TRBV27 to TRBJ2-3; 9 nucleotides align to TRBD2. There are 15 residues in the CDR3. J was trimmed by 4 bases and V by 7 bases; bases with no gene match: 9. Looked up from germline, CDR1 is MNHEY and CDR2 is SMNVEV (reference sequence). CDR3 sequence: CASTWGSGSPDTQYF. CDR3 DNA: TGTGCCAGCACTTGGGGTAGCGGGAGCCCAGATACGCAGTATTTT.

The CDR3 DNA follows: TGCAGTGCTAGTGAGGAGTCCCTCCACTTT. Translating it yields CSASEESLHF. The chain is built from TRBV20-1 and TRBJ1-6; D is uncertain. Trimming pared 3 bases from V and 14 bases from J, leaving 8 bases between. CDR3 length equals 10 residues. Germline loops: CDR1 DFQATT, CDR2 SNEGSKA (reference sequence).

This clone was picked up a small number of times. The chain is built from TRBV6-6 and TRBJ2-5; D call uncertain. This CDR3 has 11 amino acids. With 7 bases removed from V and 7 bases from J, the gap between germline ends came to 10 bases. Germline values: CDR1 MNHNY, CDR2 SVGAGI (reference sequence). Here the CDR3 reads CASKASGTQYF. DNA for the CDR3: TGTGCCAGCAAAGCCTCGGGGACCCAGTACTTC.

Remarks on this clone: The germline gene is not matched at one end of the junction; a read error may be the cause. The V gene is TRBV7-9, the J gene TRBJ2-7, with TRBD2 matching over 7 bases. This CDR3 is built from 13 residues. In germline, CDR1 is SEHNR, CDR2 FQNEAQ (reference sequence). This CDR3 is CASSPRTSGEQYF. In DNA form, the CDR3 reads TGTGCTAGCAGCCCTAGGACTAGTGGCGAGCAGTACTTC. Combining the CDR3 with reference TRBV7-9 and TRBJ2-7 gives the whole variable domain DTGVSQNPRHKITKRGQNVTFRCDPISEHNRLYWYRQTLGQGPEFLTYFQNEAQLEKSRLLSDRFSAERPKGSFSTLEIQRTEQGDSAMYLCASSPRTSGEQYFGPGTRLTVT.

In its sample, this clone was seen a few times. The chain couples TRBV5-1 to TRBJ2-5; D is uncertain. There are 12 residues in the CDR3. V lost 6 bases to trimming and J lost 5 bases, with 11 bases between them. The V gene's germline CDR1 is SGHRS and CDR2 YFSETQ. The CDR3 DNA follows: TGCGCCAGCAAATTCGTTACGGAGACCCAGTACTTC. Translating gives CASKFVTETQYF.

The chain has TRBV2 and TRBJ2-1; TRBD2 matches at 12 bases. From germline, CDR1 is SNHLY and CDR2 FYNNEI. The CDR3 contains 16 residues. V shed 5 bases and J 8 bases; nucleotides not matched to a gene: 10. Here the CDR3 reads CASSYRTSGTGDEQFF. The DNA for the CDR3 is TGTGCCAGCAGTTACCGGACTAGCGGGACGGGGGATGAGCAGTTCTTC.

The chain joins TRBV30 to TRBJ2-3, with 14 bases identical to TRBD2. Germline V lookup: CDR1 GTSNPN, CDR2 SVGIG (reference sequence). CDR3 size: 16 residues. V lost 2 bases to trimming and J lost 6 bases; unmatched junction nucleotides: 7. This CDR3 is CAWSPTSGRAFDTQYF. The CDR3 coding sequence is TGTGCCTGGAGTCCGACTAGCGGGAGGGCCTTCGATACGCAGTATTTT.

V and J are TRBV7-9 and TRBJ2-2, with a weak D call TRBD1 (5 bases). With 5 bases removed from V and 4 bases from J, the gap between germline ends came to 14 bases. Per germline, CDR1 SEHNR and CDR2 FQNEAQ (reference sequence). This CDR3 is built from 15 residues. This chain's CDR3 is CASSDKGVVTGELFF. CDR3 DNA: TGTGCCAGCAGCGACAAAGGGGTTGTCACCGGGGAGCTGTTTTTT.

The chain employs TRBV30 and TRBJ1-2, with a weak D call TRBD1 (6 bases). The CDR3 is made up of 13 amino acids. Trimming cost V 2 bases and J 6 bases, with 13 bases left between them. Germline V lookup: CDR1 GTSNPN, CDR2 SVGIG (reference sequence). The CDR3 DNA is TGTGCCTGGAGTAGGGGGGACCGGCATGGCTACACCTTC. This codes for CAWSRGDRHGYTF.

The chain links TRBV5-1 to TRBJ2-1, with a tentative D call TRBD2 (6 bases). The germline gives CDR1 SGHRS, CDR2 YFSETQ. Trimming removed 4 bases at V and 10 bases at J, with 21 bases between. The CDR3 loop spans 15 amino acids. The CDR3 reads CASSRLGRLEGEQFF. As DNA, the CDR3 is TGCGCCAGCAGCCGATTGGGACGGCTGGAGGGGGAGCAGTTCTTC.

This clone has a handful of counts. In DNA, the CDR3 is TGTGCCACCAGCAGAGGTCCAGGGTCCTACACAGATACGCAGTATTTT. This gives the protein CATSRGPGSYTDTQYF. The J gene is TRBJ2-3, the V gene TRBV15, with D possibly matching TRBD1 (5 bases). The CDR3 is 16 residues long. The germline CDR1 and CDR2 sequences are LNHNV and YYDKDF (reference sequence). The ends were cut back, 1 base at V and 2 bases at J, with 13 bases in the middle.

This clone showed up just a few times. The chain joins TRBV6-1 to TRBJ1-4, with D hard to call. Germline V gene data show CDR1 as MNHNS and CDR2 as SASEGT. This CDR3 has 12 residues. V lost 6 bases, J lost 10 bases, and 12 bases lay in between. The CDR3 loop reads CASSSDGRKLFF. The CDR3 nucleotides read TGTGCCAGCAGCTCGGACGGTCGAAAACTGTTTTTT.

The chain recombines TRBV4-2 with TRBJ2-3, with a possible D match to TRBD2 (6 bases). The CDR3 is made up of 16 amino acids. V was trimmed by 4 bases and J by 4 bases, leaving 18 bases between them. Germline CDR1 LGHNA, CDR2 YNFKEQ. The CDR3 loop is CASSPASGRRADTQYF. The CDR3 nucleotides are TGTGCCAGCAGCCCGGCTTCGGGCAGGAGGGCAGATACGCAGTATTTT.

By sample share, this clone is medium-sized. The DNA for the CDR3 is TGTGCCAGCAGTTTACGAGGGGCGGGGCAGTACGTC. Amino acid sequence: CASSLRGAGQYV. J is TRBJ2-7 and V is TRBV28; D may be TRBD1 or TRBD2 (5 bases each). Germline V CDR1 and CDR2: MDHEN, SYDVKM. V was clipped by 2 bases and J by 9 bases, with 11 bases between them. This CDR3 region has 12 residues.

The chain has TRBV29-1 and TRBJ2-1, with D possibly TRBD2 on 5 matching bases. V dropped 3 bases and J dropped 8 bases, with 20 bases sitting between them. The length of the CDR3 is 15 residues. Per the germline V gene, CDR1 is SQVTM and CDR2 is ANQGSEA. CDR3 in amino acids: CSVEILGTAGDEQFF. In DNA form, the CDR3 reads TGCAGCGTTGAGATTCTAGGAACCGCGGGCGATGAGCAGTTCTTC.

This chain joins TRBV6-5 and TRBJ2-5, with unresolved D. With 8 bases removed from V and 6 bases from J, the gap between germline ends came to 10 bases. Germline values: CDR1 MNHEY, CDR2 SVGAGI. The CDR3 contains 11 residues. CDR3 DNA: TGTGCCAGCCGGAAATTCCAGACCCAGTACTTC. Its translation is CASRKFQTQYF.

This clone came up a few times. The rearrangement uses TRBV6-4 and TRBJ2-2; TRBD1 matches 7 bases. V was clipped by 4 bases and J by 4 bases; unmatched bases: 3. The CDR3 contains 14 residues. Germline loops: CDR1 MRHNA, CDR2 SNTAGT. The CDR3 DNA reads TGTGCCAGCAGTGGGGACAGAAGCACCGGGGAGCTGTTTTTT. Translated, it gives CASSGDRSTGELFF.

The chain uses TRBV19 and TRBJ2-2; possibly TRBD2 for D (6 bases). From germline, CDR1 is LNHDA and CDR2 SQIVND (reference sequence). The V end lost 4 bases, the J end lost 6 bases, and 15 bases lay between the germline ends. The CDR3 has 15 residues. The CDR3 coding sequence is TGTGCCAGTAGTAGTGGGCGGGATCAGTCCGGGGAGCTGTTTTTT. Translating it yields CASSSGRDQSGELFF.

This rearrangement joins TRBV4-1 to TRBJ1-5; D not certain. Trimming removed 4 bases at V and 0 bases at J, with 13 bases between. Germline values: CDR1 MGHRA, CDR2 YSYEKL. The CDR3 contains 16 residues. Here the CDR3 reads CASSLRLTYSNQPQHF. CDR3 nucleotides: TGCGCCAGCAGCCTAAGACTGACCTATAGCAATCAGCCCCAGCATTTT.

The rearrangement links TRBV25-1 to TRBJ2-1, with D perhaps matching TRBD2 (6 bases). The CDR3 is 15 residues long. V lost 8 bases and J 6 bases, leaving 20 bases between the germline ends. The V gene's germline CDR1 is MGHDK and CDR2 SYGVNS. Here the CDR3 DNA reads TGTGCCAGCTCAGTCCCTCATCCGGGAGCCAATGAGCAGTTCTTC. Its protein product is CASSVPHPGANEQFF.

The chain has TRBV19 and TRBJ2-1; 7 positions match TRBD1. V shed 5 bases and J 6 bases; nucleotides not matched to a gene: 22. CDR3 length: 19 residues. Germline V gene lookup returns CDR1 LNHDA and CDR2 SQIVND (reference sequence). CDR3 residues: CASSLRRGQGQTKFNEQFF. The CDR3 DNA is TGTGCCAGTAGTTTACGAAGAGGCCAGGGACAGACAAAGTTCAATGAGCAGTTCTTC. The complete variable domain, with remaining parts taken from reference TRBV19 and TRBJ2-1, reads DGGITQSPKYLFRKEGQNVTLSCEQNLNHDAMYWYRQDPGQGLRLIYYSQIVNDFQKGDIAEGYSVSREKKESFPLTVTSAQKNPTAFYLCASSLRRGQGQTKFNEQFFGPGTRLTVL.

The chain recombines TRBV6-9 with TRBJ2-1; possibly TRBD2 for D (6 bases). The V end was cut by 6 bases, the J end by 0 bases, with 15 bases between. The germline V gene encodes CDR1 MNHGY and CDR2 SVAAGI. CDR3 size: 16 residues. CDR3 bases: TGTGCCAGCAGGACCGGGACTTCTAGCTCCTACAATGAGCAGTTCTTC. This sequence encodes CASRTGTSSSYNEQFF.

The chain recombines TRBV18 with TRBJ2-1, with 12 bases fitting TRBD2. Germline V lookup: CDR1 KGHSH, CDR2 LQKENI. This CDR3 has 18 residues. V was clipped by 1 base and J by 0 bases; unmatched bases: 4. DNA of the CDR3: TGTGCCAGCTCACCACGGACTAGCGGGAAAATCTCCTACAATGAGCAGTTCTTC. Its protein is CASSPRTSGKISYNEQFF.

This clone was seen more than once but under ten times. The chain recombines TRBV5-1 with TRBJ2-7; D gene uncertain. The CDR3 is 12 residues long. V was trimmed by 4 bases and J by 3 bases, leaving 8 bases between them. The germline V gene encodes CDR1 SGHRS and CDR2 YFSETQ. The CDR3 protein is CASSPSVYEQYV. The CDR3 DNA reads TGCGCCAGCAGCCCTTCAGTCTACGAGCAGTACGTC.